These 25 T cell receptor beta chains share one sample of origin, sequenced in a study of T-cell reconstitution after alpha-beta-depleted transplantation in children. Preparing the TCRbeta library involved the use of unique molecular identifiers. A single record per CDR3 protein comes from TCRdb applying MiXCR to the PCR reads. The table has 200,000 or so distinct CDR3 sequences, approximately 6.9% seen once. The starting material was PBMCs, obtained before TCRalphabeta/CD19-depleted stem cell transplant. The origin of the receptors is a boy younger than 10 with acute lymphoblastic leukemia, due to receive a stem cell transplant.

The chain links TRBV6-1 to TRBJ2-2; the D gene could be TRBD1 or TRBD2 (5 bases each). Germline V gene data show CDR1 as MNHNS and CDR2 as SASEGT. The CDR3 extends over 17 amino acids. V lost 6 bases and J 2 bases, leaving 19 bases between the germline ends. The CDR3: CASRKRDGSRNTGELFF. The CDR3 region has the DNA TGTGCCAGCAGGAAACGGGACGGATCGAGAAACACCGGGGAGCTGTTTTTT.

This clonotype was seen repeatedly, ten times or more. This sequence joins TRBV12-3 or TRBV12-4 and TRBJ2-1, with TRBD2 identical over 8 bases. The CDR3 covers 16 residues. Losses at the gene ends were 5 bases for V and 9 bases for J; bases not matched to a gene: 15. CDR3 coding DNA: TGTGCCAGCAGTCCCTCTCGGGGTAGCGGGGAGCCTGAGCAGTTCTTC. Its translation: CASSPSRGSGEPEQFF.

The V gene is TRBV20-1, the J gene TRBJ2-7; D unresolved. Per the germline V gene, CDR1 is DFQATT and CDR2 is SNEGSKA (reference sequence). The CDR3 loop spans 13 amino acids. V was shortened by 3 bases and J by 5 bases, with 14 bases between the two germline ends. The CDR3 coding sequence is TGCAGTGCTAGGTCTAACTGGGCCGACGAGCAGTACTTC. This encodes CSARSNWADEQYF.

At least ten counts were recorded for this clonotype. The CDR3 sequence is CASSPQGGWDEQFF. The CDR3, as DNA: TGTGCCAGCAGTCCGCAGGGGGGGTGGGATGAGCAGTTCTTC. The chain couples TRBV28 to TRBJ2-1; perhaps D is TRBD1 or TRBD2 (7 bases each). V lost 5 bases, J lost 8 bases, and 16 bases lay in between. Germline V gene sequence: CDR1 MDHEN, CDR2 SYDVKM. There are 14 residues in the CDR3.

This clonotype was seen more than once but under ten times. The CDR3 DNA is TGTGCCAGCAGCCCGGGGACAGCTCCGGGGAACACTGAAGCTTTCTTT. It encodes CASSPGTAPGNTEAFF. The genes are TRBV7-6 and TRBJ1-1; 7 positions agree with TRBD1. With V trimmed by 5 bases and J by 1 base, 10 bases remained unmatched. Germline V lookup: CDR1 SGHVS, CDR2 FNYEAQ. This CDR3 spans 16 amino acids.

This clonotype was observed many times. The CDR3 DNA sequence: TGCGCCAGCAGCCTTATGACTAGCGGGCAAGAGACCCAGTACTTC. Protein: CASSLMTSGQETQYF. The V and J genes are TRBV5-1 and TRBJ2-5, with 10 bases matching TRBD2. J lost 2 bases, V lost 4 bases, and 5 bases had no gene match. This CDR3 has 15 residues. Germline values: CDR1 SGHRS, CDR2 YFSETQ.

This clonotype was detected ten times or more. The V call is TRBV28, the J call TRBJ1-2; unclear D gene. V was shortened by 8 bases and J by 4 bases, with 8 bases between the two germline ends. Germline values: CDR1 MDHEN, CDR2 SYDVKM. The CDR3 spans 11 residues. In DNA form, the CDR3 reads TGTGCCAGCTCATCTCCCTATGGCTACACCTTC. This sequence encodes CASSSPYGYTF.

This clonotype is deemed medium-sized (0.01 to 0.1%). The gene calls are TRBV3-1 and TRBJ1-2; D not resolved. CDR1 is LGHDT and CDR2 is YNNKEL in the germline V gene (reference sequence). V lost 2 bases and J lost 1, with 5 bases in between. The CDR3 has 13 amino acids. CDR3 in amino acids: CASSQQHNYGYTF. In nucleotides, the CDR3 is TGTGCCAGCAGCCAACAGCATAACTATGGCTACACCTTC.

This clonotype was counted many times. The rearrangement uses TRBV27 and TRBJ2-4; D perhaps matches TRBD1 (5 bases). Per germline, CDR1 MNHEY and CDR2 SMNVEV (reference sequence). The V end was cut by 4 bases, the J end by 0 bases, with 13 bases between. This CDR3 contains 16 residues. CDR3 DNA sequence: TGTGCCAGCAGTTATCAGGACATACTAGCCAAAAACATTCAGTACTTC. This translates into CASSYQDILAKNIQYF.

This clonotype appeared many times. This sequence joins TRBV6-5 and TRBJ1-6; D remains unclear. The V and J ends lost 6 bases and 5 bases respectively, with 14 bases between them. CDR1 and CDR2 from the germline V gene are MNHEY and SVGAGI. The CDR3 runs to 15 residues. The CDR3 sequence: CASRRGGSDNSPLHF. Written as DNA, the CDR3 is TGTGCCAGCAGGCGGGGAGGGTCGGATAATTCACCCCTCCACTTT.

The chain links TRBV7-9 to TRBJ2-7; 11 bases match TRBD2. The CDR3 length is 15 residues. V lost 7 bases and J lost 3; bases outside the gene matches: 8. Germline V CDR1 and CDR2: SEHNR, FQNEAQ (reference sequence). The DNA of the CDR3 is TGTGCCAGCATCCCTGTAGGGACTAGCGGCTACGAGCAGTACTTC. Its protein is CASIPVGTSGYEQYF.

The sample holds many counts of this clonotype. This rearrangement joins TRBV12-3 or TRBV12-4 to TRBJ2-1; D might be TRBD2 (7 bases). V lost 6 bases to trimming and J lost 6 bases, with 18 bases between them. This CDR3 has 15 amino acids. This chain's CDR3 is CASSPFGGGRNEQFF. CDR3 sequence (DNA): TGTGCCAGCAGCCCTTTTGGGGGGGGGCGCAATGAGCAGTTCTTC.

The V and J genes are TRBV29-1 and TRBJ1-1; weak D call: TRBD1 (6 bases). The CDR3 is 13 residues long. The V and J ends lost 5 bases and 0 bases respectively, with 10 bases between them. Germline CDR1 reads SQVTM; CDR2 reads ANQGSEA. CDR3 in DNA: TGCAGCGTTTGGACAGAACTGAACACTGAAGCTTTCTTT. Translating it yields CSVWTELNTEAFF.

This clonotype was recorded at least ten times. V usage is TRBV4-3 and J usage is TRBJ1-5, with D possibly being TRBD1 (5 bases). The germline V gene encodes CDR1 LGHNA and CDR2 YSLEER. V was clipped by 0 bases and J by 9 bases, with 12 bases between them. The CDR3 covers 14 residues. CDR3 nucleotide sequence: TGCGCCAGCAGCCAAGATGGGGCCAGTGGGCCCCAGCATTTT. Protein sequence: CASSQDGASGPQHF.

The chain couples TRBV12-3 or TRBV12-4 to TRBJ1-4; D is perhaps TRBD1 (6 bases). The CDR3 is 17 residues long. Trimming stripped 9 bases from V and 3 bases from J, with 23 bases between. CDR3 in amino acids: CASVSMGHGAANEKLFF. The CDR3 DNA reads as TGTGCCAGTGTGAGCATGGGACACGGGGCGGCTAATGAAAAACTGTTTTTT.

A remark on this clonotype: A much larger clone is a single base away; this may be a read error. V usage is TRBV28 and J usage is TRBJ2-7, with D tentatively TRBD1 (5 bases). Per the germline V gene, CDR1 is MDHEN and CDR2 is SYDVKM. This CDR3 has 13 amino acids. V was cut by 7 bases and J by 3 bases, with 13 bases left in between. CDR3 bases: TGTGCCAGCACACACCTGGACATCTACGAGCAGTACTTC. Its protein is CASTHLDIYEQYF.

The chain links TRBV28 to TRBJ2-7, with 8 bases lining up with TRBD2. The CDR3 contains 16 residues. With V trimmed by 1 base and J by 5 bases, 10 bases remained unmatched. The germline V gene encodes CDR1 MDHEN and CDR2 SYDVKM. The CDR3 DNA is TGTGCCAGCAGTTTATCCCCGGGGGGGGGAAGTAACGAGCAGTACTTC. Translation gives CASSLSPGGGSNEQYF.

The CDR3 sequence: CASSYGPSGETDTQYF. The CDR3 coding sequence is TGTGCCAGCAGTTACGGTCCTAGCGGGGAGACAGATACGCAGTATTTT. V is TRBV6-5 and J is TRBJ2-3; the match to TRBD2 covers 9 bases. The germline CDR1 and CDR2 sequences are MNHEY and SVGAGI. The CDR3 is made up of 16 amino acids. V was clipped by 2 bases and J by 3 bases; unmatched bases: 6.

This clonotype has only a few counts. The chain is built from TRBV19 and TRBJ1-5, with a possible D match to TRBD1 (6 bases). The CDR3 is 13 residues long. V lost 6 bases, J lost 1 base, and 7 bases lay in between. Per the germline V gene, CDR1 is LNHDA and CDR2 is SQIVND (reference sequence). CDR3 amino acids: CASSGQSNQPQHF. DNA for the CDR3: TGTGCCAGTAGCGGACAGAGCAATCAGCCCCAGCATTTT.

This clonotype was seen many times. The chain couples TRBV29-1 to TRBJ1-1, with D perhaps TRBD1 (6 bases). V was pared by 0 bases and J by 6 bases, with 17 bases between. The germline V gene has CDR1 SQVTM and CDR2 ANQGSEA. The CDR3 totals 15 residues. Written as DNA, the CDR3 is TGCAGCGTTGAAGATAGAGGACAGAAGGGACCTGAAGCTTTCTTT. Translation: CSVEDRGQKGPEAFF.

This clonotype was counted at least ten times. The genes are TRBV9 and TRBJ2-2; D gene ambiguous. From germline, CDR1 is SGDLS and CDR2 YYNGEE. Trimming took 0 bases from V and 6 from J, leaving 9 bases between them. The CDR3 length is 14 residues. The CDR3 bases are TGTGCCAGCAGCGTAGAAGTAGGGCCCGGGGAGCTGTTTTTT. Its translation: CASSVEVGPGELFF.

This clonotype was detected ten times or more. V gene TRBV7-9 combines with J gene TRBJ2-7; 9 bases are shared with TRBD1. CDR1 and CDR2 (germline): SEHNR, FQNEAQ (reference sequence). After removal of 5 bases from V and 5 bases from J, the junction contained 4 bases not matched to a gene. The CDR3 covers 13 residues. CDR3 protein: CASSKDRGDEQYF. The CDR3 nucleotides are TGTGCCAGCAGCAAAGACAGGGGGGACGAGCAGTACTTC.

The sample holds a few counts of this clonotype. This chain joins TRBV7-8 and TRBJ2-3, with a weak D call TRBD1 (6 bases). The CDR3 runs 16 residues. Germline CDR1 reads SGHVS; CDR2 reads FQNEAQ. V shed 5 bases and J shed 0 bases, with 15 bases lying between them. CDR3 coding DNA: TGTGCCAGCAGCGGTACAGGGTCCGCTAGCACAGATACGCAGTATTTT. Its protein product is CASSGTGSASTDTQYF. Filled out from reference TRBV7-8 and TRBJ2-3, the complete variable domain reads GAGVSQSPRYKVAKRGQDVALRCDPISGHVSLFWYQQALGQGPEFLTYFQNEAQLDKSGLPSDRFFAERPEGSVSTLKIQRTQQEDSAVYLCASSGTGSASTDTQYFGPGTRLTVL.

Many counts were recorded for this clonotype. CDR3 residues: CASSFIISSDTQYF. The CDR3 nucleotides read TGTGCCAGCAGCTTCATAATTAGCTCAGATACGCAGTATTTT. The genes are TRBV7-2 and TRBJ2-3; D unclear. Looked up from germline, CDR1 is SGHTA and CDR2 is FQGNSA. V was clipped by 3 bases and J by 4 bases, with 11 bases between them. This CDR3 has 14 residues.

This clonotype was observed at least ten times. The chain carries TRBV2 and TRBJ2-5; D unresolved. Trimming shortened V by 7 bases and J by 3 bases, and 9 bases separated the two germline ends. CDR1 is SNHLY and CDR2 is FYNNEI in the germline V gene. The CDR3 has 12 amino acids. The CDR3 coding sequence is TGTGCCAGCACTCTAGGGAAAGAGACCCAGTACTTC. Translation gives CASTLGKETQYF.